This is a list of T cell receptor beta chains from one sample in a study of T-cell memory formation after mild COVID-19. TCRdb passed the 5' RACE reads through MiXCR, listing each CDR3 protein once. In the table there are 150,000 to 200,000 distinct CDR3 sequences, about a fifth of which are singletons. The sample comprised PBMCs or a T cell subset sorted from them (not recorded which). These receptor sequences come from an adult woman who had mild COVID-19 (a few samples of this study predate the infection). Cell type and time point are not known. The CDR3 runs from the conserved cysteine through the conserved F or W. Fields, in order: D gene, clone size, V gene, J gene, CDR3 protein, CDR3 DNA. D genes are given only for firm matches. Size tells how often a clone was seen (once, few, many) or the class of an expanded clone, and some rows leave it out.

d_call: TRBD2; clone_size: .; v_call: TRBV7-9; j_call: TRBJ2-1; cdr3_aa: CASSLPGTTYYNEQFF; cdr3_nt: TGTGCCAGCAGCTTACCCGGGACTACCTACTACAATGAGCAGTTCTTC
d_call: TRBD1; clone_size: few; v_call: TRBV12-3/TRBV12-4; j_call: TRBJ1-2; cdr3_aa: CASRRIGQGQSHFNYGYTF; cdr3_nt: TGTGCCAGCAGGCGAATAGGACAGGGCCAATCCCACTTTAACTATGGCTACACCTTC
d_call: .; clone_size: few; v_call: TRBV5-5; j_call: TRBJ2-1; cdr3_aa: CASSLAASNNEQFF; cdr3_nt: TGTGCCAGCAGCTTGGCCGCTAGCAACAATGAGCAGTTCTTC
d_call: .; clone_size: .; v_call: TRBV27; j_call: TRBJ1-1; cdr3_aa: CASSLWGLRVNTEAFF; cdr3_nt: TGTGCCAGCAGTTTATGGGGGCTCCGGGTCAACACTGAAGCTTTCTTT
d_call: TRBD2; clone_size: many; v_call: TRBV7-6; j_call: TRBJ2-3; cdr3_aa: CASSSGLAGRTDTQYF; cdr3_nt: TGTGCCAGCAGCTCGGGACTAGCGGGGCGCACAGATACGCAGTATTTT
d_call: .; clone_size: few; v_call: TRBV11-2; j_call: TRBJ1-1; cdr3_aa: CASSLESGVNTEAFF; cdr3_nt: TGTGCCAGCAGCTTAGAATCAGGGGTTAACACTGAAGCTTTCTTT
d_call: TRBD2; clone_size: few; v_call: TRBV20-1; j_call: TRBJ2-1; cdr3_aa: CSASFSGGPNEQFF; cdr3_nt: TGCAGTGCTAGCTTTAGCGGGGGGCCCAATGAGCAGTTCTTC
d_call: .; clone_size: .; v_call: TRBV5-6; j_call: TRBJ2-7; cdr3_aa: CASSVGPSNYEQYF; cdr3_nt: TGTGCCAGCAGCGTGGGACCGTCGAACTACGAGCAGTACTTC
d_call: .; clone_size: few; v_call: TRBV27; j_call: TRBJ1-1; cdr3_aa: CASSLSGALNTEAFF; cdr3_nt: TGTGCCAGCAGTTTATCGGGGGCGTTGAACACTGAAGCTTTCTTT
d_call: .; clone_size: few; v_call: TRBV7-8; j_call: TRBJ2-7; cdr3_aa: CASSLEGRGFYEQYF; cdr3_nt: TGTGCCAGCAGCTTAGAGGGTAGGGGGTTCTACGAGCAGTACTTC
d_call: .; clone_size: .; v_call: TRBV5-1; j_call: TRBJ1-1; cdr3_aa: CASSFRVGDTEAFF; cdr3_nt: TGCGCCAGCAGCTTCCGGGTCGGGGACACTGAAGCTTTCTTT
d_call: TRBD1; clone_size: many; v_call: TRBV24-1; j_call: TRBJ2-7; cdr3_aa: CATSAPGDRNYEQYF; cdr3_nt: TGTGCCACCAGTGCACCGGGGGACAGGAACTACGAGCAGTACTTC
d_call: TRBD2; clone_size: few; v_call: TRBV12-3/TRBV12-4; j_call: TRBJ2-5; cdr3_aa: CASSRQDESGARETQYF; cdr3_nt: TGTGCCAGCAGTCGGCAAGATGAAAGCGGGGCCCGAGAGACCCAGTACTTC
d_call: TRBD2; clone_size: .; v_call: TRBV9; j_call: TRBJ2-2; cdr3_aa: CASSEVTSHTGELFF; cdr3_nt: TGTGCCAGCAGCGAGGTGACTAGCCACACCGGGGAGCTGTTTTTT
d_call: .; clone_size: .; v_call: TRBV7-9; j_call: TRBJ2-7; cdr3_aa: CAVDSDSSYEQYF; cdr3_nt: TGTGCCGTCGACTCGGACTCCTCGTACGAGCAGTACTTC
d_call: .; clone_size: .; v_call: TRBV4-1; j_call: TRBJ2-7; cdr3_aa: CASSPRGEVGEQYF; cdr3_nt: TGCGCCAGCAGCCCCCGGGGTGAAGTTGGCGAGCAGTACTTC
d_call: .; clone_size: .; v_call: TRBV29-1; j_call: TRBJ1-1; cdr3_aa: CSVGPQGTEAFF; cdr3_nt: TGCAGCGTGGGCCCTCAGGGGACTGAAGCTTTCTTT
d_call: TRBD2; clone_size: few; v_call: TRBV3-1; j_call: TRBJ2-1; cdr3_aa: CASSQDRGGDEQFF; cdr3_nt: TGTGCCAGCAGCCAAGACCGGGGGGGAGATGAGCAGTTCTTC
d_call: .; clone_size: few; v_call: TRBV9; j_call: TRBJ2-3; cdr3_aa: CASSAGRDTQYF; cdr3_nt: TGTGCCAGTTCTGCGGGGAGAGATACGCAGTATTTT
d_call: .; clone_size: .; v_call: TRBV7-3; j_call: TRBJ2-5; cdr3_aa: CASSLAGAETQYF; cdr3_nt: TGTGCCAGCAGCTTAGCAGGGGCGGAGACCCAGTACTTC
d_call: TRBD1; clone_size: few; v_call: TRBV7-9; j_call: TRBJ2-7; cdr3_aa: CASSPTGIIYEQYF; cdr3_nt: TGTGCCAGCAGCCCGACAGGGATAATTTACGAGCAGTACTTC
d_call: .; clone_size: .; v_call: TRBV5-4; j_call: TRBJ2-5; cdr3_aa: CASRLAGGQETQYF; cdr3_nt: TGTGCCAGCCGATTAGCCGGGGGCCAAGAGACCCAGTACTTC
d_call: .; clone_size: .; v_call: TRBV24-1; j_call: TRBJ2-2; cdr3_aa: CATSDFPGELFF; cdr3_nt: TGTGCCACCAGTGATTTCCCCGGGGAGCTGTTTTTT
d_call: TRBD1; clone_size: .; v_call: TRBV15; j_call: TRBJ2-7; cdr3_aa: CATSRSDRGPYEQYF; cdr3_nt: TGTGCCACCAGCAGAAGTGACAGGGGCCCCTACGAGCAGTACTTC
d_call: .; clone_size: .; v_call: TRBV11-2; j_call: TRBJ1-4; cdr3_aa: CASSLVGGNEKLFF; cdr3_nt: TGTGCCAGCAGCTTAGTCGGGGGTAATGAAAAACTGTTTTTT
d_call: TRBD1; clone_size: few; v_call: TRBV20-1; j_call: TRBJ1-1; cdr3_aa: CSALQGMNTEAFF; cdr3_nt: TGCAGTGCCTTACAGGGGATGAACACTGAAGCTTTCTTT
d_call: TRBD2; clone_size: few; v_call: TRBV9; j_call: TRBJ2-3; cdr3_aa: CASSEYPSGGGTDTQYF; cdr3_nt: TGTGCCAGCAGCGAATACCCTAGCGGGGGGGGCACAGATACGCAGTATTTT
d_call: .; clone_size: .; v_call: TRBV7-9; j_call: TRBJ2-1; cdr3_aa: CASSPPGQEEQFF; cdr3_nt: TGTGCCAGCAGCCCACCAGGCCAGGAAGAGCAGTTCTTC
d_call: .; clone_size: .; v_call: TRBV5-1; j_call: TRBJ2-3; cdr3_aa: CASSLNGLDPDTQYF; cdr3_nt: TGCGCCAGCAGCTTGAATGGGTTAGACCCAGATACGCAGTATTTT
d_call: TRBD2; clone_size: .; v_call: TRBV6-2/TRBV6-3; j_call: TRBJ2-7; cdr3_aa: CASSYEEGGIDYEQYF; cdr3_nt: TGTGCCAGCAGTTACGAAGAGGGAGGGATTGACTACGAGCAGTACTTC